This T cell receptor (beta chain) was sequenced in a study of blood T cell repertoires in COVID-19. Looking at the study overall: Some COVID-19 samples were acute and others convalescent; all came from the United States, Italy and Spain. PBMCs, B-cell-depleted T cells, or T cells provided the cDNA or gDNA that made up the material.

Under the authors' procedure: Reference gene primer amplification in the assay estimated nucleated cell counts. Data came from immunoSEQ multiplex PCR; TCRdb stores just in-frame clones and leaves some out. V and J calls and clone size are those listed in that table; D and trimming were worked out from the DNA. The sample lists about 520,000 clones, approximately 85% occurring once. The CDR3 is 15 residues long. V gave up 4 bases and J gave up 6 bases; unmatched junction bases: 7. Germline loops: CDR1 SGHRS, CDR2 YFSETQ. The sequence was collected from a human donor in a cohort sampled during active COVID-19. V gene TRBV5-1 combines with J gene TRBJ2-4; 10 nucleotides align to TRBD2. The material sequenced was peripheral blood. The CDR3 nucleotides read TGCGCCAGCAGCCAACAGCGGGAGGGTTCAAACATTCAGTACTTC. Amino acids: CASSQQREGSNIQYF.